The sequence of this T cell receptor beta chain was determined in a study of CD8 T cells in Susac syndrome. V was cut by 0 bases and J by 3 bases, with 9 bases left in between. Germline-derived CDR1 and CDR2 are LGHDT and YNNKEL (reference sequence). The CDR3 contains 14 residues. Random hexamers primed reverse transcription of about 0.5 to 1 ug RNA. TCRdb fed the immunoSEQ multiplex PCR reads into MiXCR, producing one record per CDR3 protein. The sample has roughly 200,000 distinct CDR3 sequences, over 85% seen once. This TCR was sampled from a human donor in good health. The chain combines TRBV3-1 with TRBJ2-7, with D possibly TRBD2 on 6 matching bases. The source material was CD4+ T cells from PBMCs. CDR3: CASSQDLGGYEQYV. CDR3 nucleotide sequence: TGTGCCAGCAGCCAAGATCTCGGGGGCTACGAGCAGTACGTC.